This T cell receptor (beta chain) is from a study of shared clonotypes between healthy human individuals. Study background: The cohort comprised a couple of women and a few men. Their ages spanned 18 to 49 years. Each donor's CD4 naive and CD4 memory cells filled three plates apiece, CD8 naive two, and CD8 memory one.

Original processing methods: Junction-only immunoSEQ sequences carried no quality scores, so filtering differed. Using immunoSEQ multiplex PCR, the repertoire was profiled, and TCRdb retains in-frame clones only, with some absent. V and J calls and clone size are those listed in that table; D and trimming were worked out from the DNA. The sample comprises a few million clones, approximately 93% of which are singletons, and about 0.41% rests with the top ten. V shed 3 bases and J 4 bases; nucleotides not matched to a gene: 13. CDR3 size: 18 residues. Germline V gives CDR1 SGHRS, CDR2 YFSETQ. Sequencing was performed on naive CD4+ T cells from PBMCs. The subset here: CD45RA+ positively selected. The chain couples TRBV5-1 to TRBJ2-1, with 10 bases identical to TRBD2. This TCR derives from a man between 18 and 35 years old in good health. Some clones in this sample may be carry-over from other donors' samples. In DNA form, the CDR3 reads TGCGCCAGCAGCTATACCGCGGCTAGCGGGAGTCGGTACAATGAGCAGTTCTTC. It translates to CASSYTAASGSRYNEQFF.